A single sample gave rise to the 10 T cell receptor beta chains below, sequenced in a study of cytomegalovirus exposure and HLA in healthy donors. With 60 Vbeta and 13 Jbeta primers, the PCR was carried out. Assay: immunoSEQ multiplex PCR; the TCRdb copy retains only in-frame clones and omits some. This repertoire shows 70,000 to 95,000 clones, roughly 77% found once; its top ten account for roughly 14%. The sample was PBMCs. The receptors shown here come from a woman in her 40s in good health and CMV-seropositive.

The chain combines TRBV5-3 with TRBJ2-7, with a weak D call TRBD2 (6 bases). TRBV5-3 belongs to the ORF category, with a function that is uncertain. V was clipped by 1 base and J by 6 bases, with 11 bases between them. The CDR3 spans 13 residues. The CDR3 region has the DNA TGTGCCAGAAGCTTGTCTCAGGGAGGCGAGCAGTACTTC. Protein: CARSLSQGGEQYF.

The V and J genes are TRBV7-2 and TRBJ2-7; weak D call: TRBD1 (6 bases). Per germline, CDR1 SGHTA and CDR2 FQGNSA. The length of the CDR3 is 13 residues. Trimming pared 2 bases from V and 3 bases from J, leaving 8 bases between. CDR3 coding DNA: TGTGCCAGCAGCTTAAACAGGGACTACGAGCAGTACTTC. Translating gives CASSLNRDYEQYF.

The chain joins TRBV6-1 to TRBJ1-5, with 9 nucleotides matching TRBD1. The germline gives CDR1 MNHNS, CDR2 SASEGT. This CDR3 region has 14 residues. The V and J ends lost 7 bases and 5 bases, in that order; junction bases with no gene match: 6. The DNA for the CDR3 is TGTGCCAGCACTATGGACAGGGGAGATCAGCCCCAGCATTTT. Its translation is CASTMDRGDQPQHF.

The genes are TRBV9 and TRBJ2-1; 8 bases agree with TRBD2. With 0 bases clipped from V and 2 bases from J, the junction kept 4 bases outside the gene matches. The CDR3 covers 16 residues. The germline V gene encodes CDR1 SGDLS and CDR2 YYNGEE. This chain's CDR3 is CASSVVSGGTYNEQFF. CDR3 coding DNA: TGTGCCAGCAGCGTAGTGAGCGGGGGAACCTACAATGAGCAGTTCTTC.

J is TRBJ2-6 and V is TRBV7-8; D might be TRBD2 (6 bases). The germline V gene encodes CDR1 SGHVS and CDR2 FQNEAQ. This CDR3 is built from 18 residues. V was shortened by 5 bases and J by 0 bases, with 17 bases between the two germline ends. CDR3 in amino acids: CASSAQERVGSGANVLTF. The CDR3 nucleotides are TGTGCCAGCAGCGCCCAGGAGCGGGTCGGCTCTGGGGCCAACGTCCTGACTTTC.

V and J are TRBV5-1 and TRBJ1-2; 7 nucleotides align to TRBD1. The V gene end was trimmed by 2 bases and the J gene end by 8 bases; junction bases not matched to a gene: 6. The CDR3 runs 13 residues. Germline V gene lookup returns CDR1 SGHRS and CDR2 YFSETQ. The CDR3 coding sequence is TGCGCCAGCAGCTTACCTACAGGGGACGGCTACACCTTC. Translation: CASSLPTGDGYTF.

The chain uses TRBV9 and TRBJ2-7, with D tentatively TRBD1 (6 bases). The germline V gene encodes CDR1 SGDLS and CDR2 YYNGEE. Trimming took 7 bases from V and 3 from J, leaving 11 bases between them. The CDR3 is 12 residues long. CDR3 in DNA: TGTGCCAGCGGCAGGGGTAACTACGAGCAGTACTTC. As protein: CASGRGNYEQYF. Full variable domain (outside the CDR3, taken from reference TRBV9 and TRBJ2-7): DSGVTQTPKHLITATGQRVTLRCSPRSGDLSVYWYQQSLDQGLQFLIQYYNGEERAKGNILERFSAQQFPDLHSELNLSSLELGDSALYFCASGRGNYEQYFGPGTRLTVT.

This clone was counted only a few times. The genes are TRBV4-2 and TRBJ2-1; 9 bases agree with TRBD2. Germline loops: CDR1 LGHNA, CDR2 YNFKEQ. With 1 base clipped from V and 8 bases from J, the junction kept 6 bases outside the gene matches. The CDR3 spans 15 residues. CDR3 in DNA: TGTGCCAGCAGCCAAGTTCTAGCGGGATCCCATGAGCAGTTCTTC. Amino acid sequence: CASSQVLAGSHEQFF.

The rearrangement links TRBV4-1 to TRBJ1-1, with a weak D call TRBD1 (5 bases). V shed 3 bases and J shed 11 bases, with 19 bases lying between them. Germline V gene sequence: CDR1 MGHRA, CDR2 YSYEKL. This CDR3 comprises 14 residues. Written as DNA, the CDR3 is TGCGCCAGCAGCCACGAGGGGAGGCAATTGGGGGCTTTCTTT. Translation: CASSHEGRQLGAFF.

CDR3 DNA sequence: TGTGCCACCAGCAGAGGTACCGGGACAGGGGTTCGCAATCAGCCCCAGCATTTT. Amino acid sequence: CATSRGTGTGVRNQPQHF. The J gene is TRBJ1-5, the V gene TRBV15; 10 bases align to TRBD1. Germline loops: CDR1 LNHNV, CDR2 YYDKDF (reference sequence). The V and J ends lost 1 base and 2 bases, in that order; junction bases with no gene match: 8. CDR3 length equals 18 residues.